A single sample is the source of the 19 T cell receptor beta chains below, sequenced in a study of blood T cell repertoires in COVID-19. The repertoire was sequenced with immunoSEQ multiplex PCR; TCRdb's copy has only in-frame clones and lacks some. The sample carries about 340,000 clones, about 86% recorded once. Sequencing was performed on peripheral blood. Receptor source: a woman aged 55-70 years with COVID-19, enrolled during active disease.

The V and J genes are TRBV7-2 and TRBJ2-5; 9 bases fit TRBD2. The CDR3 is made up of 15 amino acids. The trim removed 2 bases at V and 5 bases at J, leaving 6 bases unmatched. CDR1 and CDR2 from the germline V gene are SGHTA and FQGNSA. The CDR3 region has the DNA TGTGCCAGCAGCTTACAAGCGGGGGGCGGGGAGACCCAGTACTTC. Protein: CASSLQAGGGETQYF.

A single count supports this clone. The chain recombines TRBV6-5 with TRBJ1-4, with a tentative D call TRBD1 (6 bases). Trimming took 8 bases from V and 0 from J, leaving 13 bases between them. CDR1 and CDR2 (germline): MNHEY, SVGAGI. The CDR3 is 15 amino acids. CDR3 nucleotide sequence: TGTGCCAGCCCCGGATGGACAGCAACTAATGAAAAACTGTTTTTT. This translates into CASPGWTATNEKLFF.

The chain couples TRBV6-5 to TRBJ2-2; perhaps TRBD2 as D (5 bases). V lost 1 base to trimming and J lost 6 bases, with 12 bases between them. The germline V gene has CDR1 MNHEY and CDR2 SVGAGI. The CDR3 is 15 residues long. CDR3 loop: CASSYFTTEAGELFF. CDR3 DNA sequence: TGTGCCAGCAGTTACTTCACCACGGAGGCCGGGGAGCTGTTTTTT.

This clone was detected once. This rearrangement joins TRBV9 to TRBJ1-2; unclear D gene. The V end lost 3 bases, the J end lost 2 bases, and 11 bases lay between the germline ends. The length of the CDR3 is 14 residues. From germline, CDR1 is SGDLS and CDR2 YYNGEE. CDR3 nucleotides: TGTGCCAGCAGCGGGCACCTGCAAAACTATGGCTACACCTTC. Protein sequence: CASSGHLQNYGYTF. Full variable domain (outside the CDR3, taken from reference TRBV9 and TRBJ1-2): DSGVTQTPKHLITATGQRVTLRCSPRSGDLSVYWYQQSLDQGLQFLIQYYNGEERAKGNILERFSAQQFPDLHSELNLSSLELGDSALYFCASSGHLQNYGYTFGSGTRLTVV.

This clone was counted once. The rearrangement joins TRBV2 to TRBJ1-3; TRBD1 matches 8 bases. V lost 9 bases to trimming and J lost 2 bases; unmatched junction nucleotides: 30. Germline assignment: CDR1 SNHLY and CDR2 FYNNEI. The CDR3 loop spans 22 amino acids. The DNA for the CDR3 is TGTGCCAGTTCCCGGACACGACAGGGGACTGGACACTTCCAGGGGACTGGAAACACCATATATTTT. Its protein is CASSRTRQGTGHFQGTGNTIYF.

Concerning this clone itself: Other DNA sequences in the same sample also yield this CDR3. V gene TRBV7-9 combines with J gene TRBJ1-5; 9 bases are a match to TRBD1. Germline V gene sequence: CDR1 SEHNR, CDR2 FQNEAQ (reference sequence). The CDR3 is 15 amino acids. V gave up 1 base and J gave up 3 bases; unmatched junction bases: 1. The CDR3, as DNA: TGTGCCAGCAGCTTAGGGGACAGGGACAATCAGCCCCAGCATTTT. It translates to CASSLGDRDNQPQHF.

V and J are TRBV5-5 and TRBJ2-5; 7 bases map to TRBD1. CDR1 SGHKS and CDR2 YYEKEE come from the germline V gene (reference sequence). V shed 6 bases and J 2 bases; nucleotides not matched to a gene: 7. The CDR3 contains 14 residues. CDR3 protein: CASTPGQIQETQYF. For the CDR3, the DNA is TGTGCCAGCACTCCGGGACAGATACAAGAGACCCAGTACTTC. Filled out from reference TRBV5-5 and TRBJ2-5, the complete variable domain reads DAGVTQSPTHLIKTRGQQVTLRCSPISGHKSVSWYQQVLGQGPQFIFQYYEKEERGRGNFPDRFSARQFPNYSSELNVNALLLGDSALYLCASTPGQIQETQYFGPGTRLLVL.

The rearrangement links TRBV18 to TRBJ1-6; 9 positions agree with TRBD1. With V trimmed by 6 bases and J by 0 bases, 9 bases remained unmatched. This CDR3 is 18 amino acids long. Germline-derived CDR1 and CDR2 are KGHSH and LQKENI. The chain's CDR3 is CASSQRQGVSSYNSPLHF. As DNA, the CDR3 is TGTGCCAGCTCTCAACGACAGGGGGTTAGCTCCTATAATTCACCCCTCCACTTT. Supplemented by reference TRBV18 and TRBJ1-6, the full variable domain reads NAGVMQNPRHLVRRRGQEARLRCSPMKGHSHVYWYRQLPEEGLKFMVYLQKENIIDESGMPKERFSAEFPKEGPSILRIQQVVRGDSAAYFCASSQRQGVSSYNSPLHFGNGTRLTVT.

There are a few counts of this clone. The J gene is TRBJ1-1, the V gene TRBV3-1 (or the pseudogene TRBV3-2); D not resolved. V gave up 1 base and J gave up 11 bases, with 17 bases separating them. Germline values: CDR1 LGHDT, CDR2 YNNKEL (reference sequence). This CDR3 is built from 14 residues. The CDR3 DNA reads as TGTGCCAGCAGCCAAGTGACACTCAACTCTGGGGCTTTCTTT. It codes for CASSQVTLNSGAFF.

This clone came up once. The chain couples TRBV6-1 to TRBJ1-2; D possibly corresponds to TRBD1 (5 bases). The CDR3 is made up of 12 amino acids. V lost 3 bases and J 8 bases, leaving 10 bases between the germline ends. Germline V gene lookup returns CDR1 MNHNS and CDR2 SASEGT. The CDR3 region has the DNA TGTGCCAGCAGTGACAGGGTCAACGGCTACACCTTC. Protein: CASSDRVNGYTF.

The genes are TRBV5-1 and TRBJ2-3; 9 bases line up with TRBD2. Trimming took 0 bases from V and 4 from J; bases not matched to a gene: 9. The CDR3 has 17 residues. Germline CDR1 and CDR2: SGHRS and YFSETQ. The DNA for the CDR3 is TGCGCCAGCAGCTTGGCTGGCGGGGGGGCCGTCGCAGATACGCAGTATTTT. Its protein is CASSLAGGGAVADTQYF.

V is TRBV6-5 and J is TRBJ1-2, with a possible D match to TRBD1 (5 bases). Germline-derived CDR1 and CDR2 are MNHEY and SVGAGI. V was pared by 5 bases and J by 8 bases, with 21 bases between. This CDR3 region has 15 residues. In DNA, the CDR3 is TGTGCCAGCAGTCTCATGGCAGGGAAAGTAGGCGGCTACACCTTC. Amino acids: CASSLMAGKVGGYTF.

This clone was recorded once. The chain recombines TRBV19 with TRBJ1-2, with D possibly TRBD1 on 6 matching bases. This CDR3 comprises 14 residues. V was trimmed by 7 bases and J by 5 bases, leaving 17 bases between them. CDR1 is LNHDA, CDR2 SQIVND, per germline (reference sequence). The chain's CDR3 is CASMDEGRGYGYTF. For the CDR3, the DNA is TGTGCCAGTATGGATGAAGGGAGGGGGTATGGCTACACCTTC.

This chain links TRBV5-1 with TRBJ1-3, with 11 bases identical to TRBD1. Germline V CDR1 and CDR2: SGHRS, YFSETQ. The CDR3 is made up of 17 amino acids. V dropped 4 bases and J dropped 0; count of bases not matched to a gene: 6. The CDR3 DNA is TGCGCCAGCAGCCCCGGACAGGGGGCCTTCTCTGGAAACACCATATATTTT. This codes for CASSPGQGAFSGNTIYF.

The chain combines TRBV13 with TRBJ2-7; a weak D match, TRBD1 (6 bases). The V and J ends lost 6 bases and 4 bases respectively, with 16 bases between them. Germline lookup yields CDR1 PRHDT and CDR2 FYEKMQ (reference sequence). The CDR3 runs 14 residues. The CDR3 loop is CASSPGTNSYEQYF. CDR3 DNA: TGTGCCAGCAGTCCCGGGACAAACTCTTACGAGCAGTACTTC. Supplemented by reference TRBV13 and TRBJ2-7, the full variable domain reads AAGVIQSPRHLIKEKRETATLKCYPIPRHDTVYWYQQGPGQDPQFLISFYEKMQSDKGSIPDRFSAQQFSDYHSELNMSSLELGDSALYFCASSPGTNSYEQYFGPGTRLTVT.

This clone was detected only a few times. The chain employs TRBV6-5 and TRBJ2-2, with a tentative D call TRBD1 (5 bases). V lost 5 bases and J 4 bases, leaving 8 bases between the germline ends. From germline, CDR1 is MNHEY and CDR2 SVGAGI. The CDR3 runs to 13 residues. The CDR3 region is CASSRQRTGELFF. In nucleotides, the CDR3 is TGTGCCAGCAGTCGACAGCGCACCGGGGAGCTGTTTTTT.

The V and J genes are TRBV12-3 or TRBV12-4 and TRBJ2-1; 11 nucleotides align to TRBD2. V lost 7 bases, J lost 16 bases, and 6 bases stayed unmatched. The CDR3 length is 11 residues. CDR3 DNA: TGTGCCAGCACCCTGGGACTAGCGGCATTCTTC. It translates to CASTLGLAAFF.

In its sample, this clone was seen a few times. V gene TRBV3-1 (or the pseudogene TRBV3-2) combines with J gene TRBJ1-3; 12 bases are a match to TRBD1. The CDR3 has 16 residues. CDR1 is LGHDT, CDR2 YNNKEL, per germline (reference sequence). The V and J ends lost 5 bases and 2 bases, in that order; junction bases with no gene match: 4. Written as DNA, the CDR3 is TGTGCCAGCAGCAACCGGGACAGGGGGCCTGGAAACACCATATATTTT. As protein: CASSNRDRGPGNTIYF.

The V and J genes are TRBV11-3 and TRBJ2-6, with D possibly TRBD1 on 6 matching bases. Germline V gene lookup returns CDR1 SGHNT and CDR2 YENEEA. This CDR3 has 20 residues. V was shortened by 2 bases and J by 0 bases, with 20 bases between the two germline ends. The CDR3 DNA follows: TGTGCCAGCAGCTTACATACAGGGTTCTTGGGCGACTCTGGGGCCAACGTCCTGACTTTC. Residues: CASSLHTGFLGDSGANVLTF. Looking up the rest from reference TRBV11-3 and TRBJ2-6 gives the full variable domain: EAGVVQSPRYKIIEKKQPVAFWCNPISGHNTLYWYLQNLGQGPELLIRYENEEAVDDSQLPKDRFSAERLKGVDSTLKIQPAELGDSAVYLCASSLHTGFLGDSGANVLTFGAGSRLTVL.